This TCR beta chain is drawn from a study of T cell responses to AZD1222 COVID-19 vaccine. Sequenced by immunoSEQ multiplex PCR; TCRdb stores in-frame clones only, minus some. The repertoire holds about 160,000 clones, 90% to 95% seen once, with 1.3% in the top ten. Trimming cost V 0 bases and J 5 bases, with 7 bases left between them. The CDR3 length is 13 residues. Germline loops: CDR1 SGHTA, CDR2 FQGNSA. This specimen was peripheral blood, taken on day 0 of AZD1222 vaccination. The sequence derives from an adult in good health. V gene TRBV7-2 combines with J gene TRBJ2-5; unclear D gene. The CDR3 DNA sequence: TGTGCCAGCAGCTTAGCCCCCTCGGAGACCCAGTACTTC. This encodes CASSLAPSETQYF. Using reference TRBV7-2 and TRBJ2-5 for the parts outside the CDR3, the full variable domain is GAGVSQSPSNKVTEKGKDVELRCDPISGHTALYWYRQSLGQGLEFLIYFQGNSAPDKSGLPSDRFSAERTGGSVSTLTIQRTQQEDSAVYLCASSLAPSETQYFGPGTRLLVL.